A single sample gave rise to the 11 T cell receptor beta chains below, sequenced in a study of cytomegalovirus exposure and HLA in healthy donors. Primers for the PCR totalled 60 Vbeta and 13 Jbeta. This table comes from immunoSEQ multiplex PCR, and its TCRdb copy is limited to in-frame clones, with some not included. The table lists about 170,000 clones, around 80% of them singletons. What was sequenced was PBMCs. Source of these receptors: a woman aged 50 to 60 in good health and CMV-seronegative.

The rearrangement joins TRBV19 to TRBJ2-1; D remains ambiguous. This CDR3 has 18 residues. Deletions cut 3 bases from V and 0 bases from J, with 18 bases between. Germline values: CDR1 LNHDA, CDR2 SQIVND (reference sequence). CDR3 coding DNA: TGTGCCAGTAGTATCTTAGGAGCGAGGTTAGTCTCCTACAATGAGCAGTTCTTC. Translating gives CASSILGARLVSYNEQFF.

In regard to this clone: Its ends do not fully match the called genes, so a read error is possible. Distinct nucleotide sequences in the sample also encode this CDR3. The J gene is TRBJ2-1, the V gene TRBV6-4; perhaps TRBD2 as D (5 bases). The CDR3 spans 15 residues. Per germline, CDR1 MRHNA and CDR2 SNTAGT. CDR3 residues: CASSENAGSDNEQFF. As DNA, the CDR3 is TGTGCTAGCAGTGAGAATGCGGGTTCTGACAATGAGCAGTTCTTC.

The J gene is TRBJ1-2, the V gene TRBV4-3; 8 bases are a match to TRBD1. This CDR3 has 17 residues. V lost 2 bases and J lost 5; bases outside the gene matches: 13. Germline CDR1 LGHNA, CDR2 YSLEER. In DNA form, the CDR3 reads TGCGCCAGCAGCCAAACGGGGACAGGAGTCTCCCGGTATGGCTACACCTTC. This codes for CASSQTGTGVSRYGYTF.

The CDR3 sequence: CSVDSSGSYEQYF. For the CDR3, the DNA is TGCAGCGTTGATTCTTCAGGCTCCTACGAGCAGTACTTC. The genes are TRBV29-1 and TRBJ2-7; D uncertain. V lost 3 bases, J lost 0 bases, and 9 bases lay in between. This CDR3 is 13 amino acids long. Germline V gives CDR1 SQVTM, CDR2 ANQGSEA.

The chain employs TRBV19 and TRBJ2-5; 9 positions match TRBD2. CDR3 size: 16 residues. V dropped 0 bases and J dropped 5; count of bases not matched to a gene: 7. Germline CDR1 is LNHDA and CDR2 is SQIVND (reference sequence). The chain's CDR3 is CASSIEASGEGETQYF. For the CDR3, the DNA is TGTGCCAGTAGTATAGAGGCTAGCGGGGAAGGGGAGACCCAGTACTTC.

J is TRBJ2-7 and V is TRBV29-1, with a tentative D call TRBD1 (5 bases). The length of the CDR3 is 12 residues. Germline V gene sequence: CDR1 SQVTM, CDR2 ANQGSEA. Trimming pared 5 bases from V and 3 bases from J, leaving 11 bases between. The CDR3, as DNA: TGCAGCGTTAGCCAGGGAATCTACGAGCAGTACTTC. It encodes CSVSQGIYEQYF.

The V and J genes are TRBV28 and TRBJ2-5; the match to TRBD1 covers 7 bases. CDR3 length: 12 residues. The J segment lost 5 bases and the V segment lost 7 bases, leaving 4 bases of the junction unmatched. Per germline, CDR1 MDHEN and CDR2 SYDVKM. This chain's CDR3 is CASTPRGETQYF. For the CDR3, the DNA is TGTGCCAGCACTCCCAGGGGGGAGACCCAGTACTTC.

The rearrangement joins TRBV7-2 to TRBJ1-1, with TRBD1 matching over 9 bases. The CDR3 length is 14 residues. V shed 0 bases, J shed 7 bases, and the junction held 3 bases outside the gene matches. Germline loops: CDR1 SGHTA, CDR2 FQGNSA. This CDR3 is CASSLAPGQGEAFF. CDR3 in DNA: TGTGCCAGCAGCTTAGCCCCGGGACAGGGTGAAGCTTTCTTT.

This sequence joins TRBV5-1 and TRBJ2-7; 7 bases fit TRBD2. With V trimmed by 0 bases and J by 6 bases, 3 bases remained unmatched. The CDR3 length is 13 residues. Germline CDR1 and CDR2: SGHRS and YFSETQ. For the CDR3, the DNA is TGCGCCAGCAGCTTGGAGCGGGAAGTCGAGCAGTACTTC. Its protein is CASSLEREVEQYF.

This clone was counted once. This sequence joins TRBV6-5 and TRBJ1-1, with D possibly being TRBD1 (6 bases). The CDR3 is 13 residues long. The V end lost 6 bases, the J end lost 7 bases, and 15 bases lay between the germline ends. Germline V gives CDR1 MNHEY, CDR2 SVGAGI. The DNA for the CDR3 is TGTGCCAGCAGACAACAGGGTAGGGGTGAAGCTTTCTTT. Amino acid sequence: CASRQQGRGEAFF.

The chain couples TRBV28 to TRBJ2-7; D is unclear. Trimming removed 3 bases from V and 0 bases from J, with 9 bases in between. The CDR3 runs to 14 residues. Germline V gene lookup returns CDR1 MDHEN and CDR2 SYDVKM. The CDR3 DNA is TGTGCCAGCAGTTTTTCACACCTCTCCTACGAGCAGTACTTC. Residues: CASSFSHLSYEQYF.